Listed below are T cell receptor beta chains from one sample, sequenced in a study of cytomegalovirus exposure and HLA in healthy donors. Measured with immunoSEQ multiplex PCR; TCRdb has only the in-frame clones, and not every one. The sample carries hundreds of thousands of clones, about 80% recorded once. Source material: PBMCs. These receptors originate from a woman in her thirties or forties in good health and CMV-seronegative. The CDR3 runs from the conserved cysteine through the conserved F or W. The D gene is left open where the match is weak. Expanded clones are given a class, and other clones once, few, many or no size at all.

CDR3nt: TGTGCCAGCAGTGAAGCGCTTCGGGGCAGGGGGCTGGATGGCTACACCTTC; CDR3aa: CASSEALRGRGLDGYTF; abundance: NA; d_gene: TRBD1; j_gene: TRBJ1-2; v_gene: TRBV6-1
CDR3nt: TGTGCCAGCAGGCGACCGGGGGGGACAGATACGCAGTATTTT; CDR3aa: CASRRPGGTDTQYF; abundance: NA; d_gene: TRBD2; j_gene: TRBJ2-3; v_gene: TRBV7-2
CDR3nt: TGTGCCAGCAGCCAAGATGCGACAGGGACCTCCTACGAGCAGTACTTC; CDR3aa: CASSQDATGTSYEQYF; abundance: NA; d_gene: TRBD1; j_gene: TRBJ2-7; v_gene: TRBV4-2
CDR3nt: TGTGCCAGCAGTGGGGACAGGGGTAGCACTGAAGCTTTCTTT; CDR3aa: CASSGDRGSTEAFF; abundance: NA; d_gene: TRBD1; j_gene: TRBJ1-1; v_gene: TRBV2
CDR3nt: TGTGCCAGCAGCACCATCAGGGGCTACCCACAGATTTTGCAGTATTTT; CDR3aa: CASSTIRGYPQILQYF; abundance: NA; d_gene: NA; j_gene: TRBJ2-3; v_gene: TRBV5-8
CDR3nt: TGTGCCAGCAGCCAGACAGGTTTCTATCGCCACACCTTC; CDR3aa: CASSQTGFYRHTF; abundance: NA; d_gene: NA; j_gene: TRBJ1-2; v_gene: TRBV14
CDR3nt: TGCGCCAGCAGCTCGGGACAGGGATACGAGCCCCAGCATTTT; CDR3aa: CASSSGQGYEPQHF; abundance: few; d_gene: TRBD1; j_gene: TRBJ1-5; v_gene: TRBV5-1
CDR3nt: TGCGCCAGCAGCTTGGCACAGAGCTCCTACGAGCAGTACTTC; CDR3aa: CASSLAQSSYEQYF; abundance: NA; d_gene: NA; j_gene: TRBJ2-7; v_gene: TRBV5-1
CDR3nt: TGTGCCAGTAGACCCGACAGTATTGGCAATCAGCCCCAGCATTTT; CDR3aa: CASRPDSIGNQPQHF; abundance: NA; d_gene: NA; j_gene: TRBJ1-5; v_gene: TRBV19
CDR3nt: TGTGCCAGCATGGTCAGGGATTTCTTCTATGGCTACACCTTC; CDR3aa: CASMVRDFFYGYTF; abundance: NA; d_gene: NA; j_gene: TRBJ1-2; v_gene: TRBV6-1
CDR3nt: TGCGCCAGCAGCTTGGGGCTAGGGGGGGCTAACAATGAGCAGTTCTTC; CDR3aa: CASSLGLGGANNEQFF; abundance: NA; d_gene: NA; j_gene: TRBJ2-1; v_gene: TRBV5-1
CDR3nt: TGTGCCAGCAGTTTGACAGGGTCCTACGAGCAGTACTTC; CDR3aa: CASSLTGSYEQYF; abundance: few; d_gene: TRBD1; j_gene: TRBJ2-7; v_gene: TRBV27
CDR3nt: TGTGCCAGCACTACCGACAGGATTAGTCCCTCCTACAATGAGCAGTTCTTC; CDR3aa: CASTTDRISPSYNEQFF; abundance: NA; d_gene: NA; j_gene: TRBJ2-1; v_gene: TRBV2
CDR3nt: TGTGCCAGCAGGGGGCTCCAGGGAGGGGAGACCCAGTACTTC; CDR3aa: CASRGLQGGETQYF; abundance: NA; d_gene: TRBD2; j_gene: TRBJ2-5; v_gene: TRBV5-6
CDR3nt: TGCGCCAGCAGCCTCCGACAGGTTAGCAATCAGCCCCAGCATTTT; CDR3aa: CASSLRQVSNQPQHF; abundance: NA; d_gene: NA; j_gene: TRBJ1-5; v_gene: TRBV5-1
CDR3nt: TGTGCCAGCAGTTACTCCGGTTTGTCGACAGCCGGGGAGCTGTTTTTT; CDR3aa: CASSYSGLSTAGELFF; abundance: once; d_gene: NA; j_gene: TRBJ2-2; v_gene: TRBV6-6
CDR3nt: TGTGCCAGCAGTGTACGGGCAGGGGACCAGCCCCAGCATTTT; CDR3aa: CASSVRAGDQPQHF; abundance: NA; d_gene: NA; j_gene: TRBJ1-5; v_gene: TRBV2
CDR3nt: TGTGCCAGCAGCGTAACTAGCGGGGGGCATACGCAGTATTTT; CDR3aa: CASSVTSGGHTQYF; abundance: NA; d_gene: TRBD2; j_gene: TRBJ2-3; v_gene: TRBV7-9
CDR3nt: TGTGCCAGCAGATATCTTAGCGGGGGGGAGACCCAGTACTTC; CDR3aa: CASRYLSGGETQYF; abundance: few; d_gene: TRBD2; j_gene: TRBJ2-5; v_gene: TRBV6-5